This T cell receptor (beta chain) was identified in a study of blood T cell repertoires in COVID-19. Data came from immunoSEQ multiplex PCR; TCRdb stores just in-frame clones and leaves some out. This table holds 270,000 or so clones, roughly 85% found once. CDR1 is SGDLS, CDR2 YYNGEE, per germline. Trimming shortened V by 0 bases and J by 8 bases, and 17 bases separated the two germline ends. The CDR3 runs 15 residues. Material for sequencing was peripheral blood. V and J are TRBV9 and TRBJ1-2; no clear D. This TCR came from a human donor in a cohort sampled during active COVID-19. This CDR3 reads CASSVAGTVSGGYTF. The CDR3 DNA sequence: TGTGCCAGCAGCGTAGCCGGTACAGTCTCAGGAGGCTACACCTTC.